In its sample, the clone carrying this T cell receptor beta chain was seen a few times. TCRdb's copy holds only in-frame clones and misses some; the assay was immunoSEQ multiplex PCR. This sample has roughly 75,000 clones; about 94% occur once, and the top ten carry roughly 6.5%. These data originate in a study of OX40 agonist ivuxolimab in advanced cancers. The CDR3 consists of 15 residues. This clonotype originated in an adult with an advanced solid tumor such as melanoma, head and neck, liver or kidney cancer. The chain links TRBV21-1 to TRBJ1-6. TRBV21-1 is given as a pseudogene. Sequenced here: CD4+ or CD8+ T cells sorted from blood, sampled in a trial of the OX40 agonist ivuxolimab. CDR3 DNA sequence: TGTGCCAGCAGCTGCCGGGCCCGGGCCAATTCACCCCTCCACTTT. Its protein product is CASSCRARANSPLHF.